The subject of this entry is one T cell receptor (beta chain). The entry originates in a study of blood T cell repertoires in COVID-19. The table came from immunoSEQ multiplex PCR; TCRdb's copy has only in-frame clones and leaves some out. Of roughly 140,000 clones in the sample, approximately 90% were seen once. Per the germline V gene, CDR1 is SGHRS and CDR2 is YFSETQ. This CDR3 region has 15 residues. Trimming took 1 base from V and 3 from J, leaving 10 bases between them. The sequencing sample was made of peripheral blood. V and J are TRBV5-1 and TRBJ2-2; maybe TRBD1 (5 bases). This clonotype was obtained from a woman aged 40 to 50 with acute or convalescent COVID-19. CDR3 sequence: CASSLWSGYTGELFF. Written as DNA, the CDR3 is TGCGCCAGCAGCTTGTGGTCAGGGTACACCGGGGAGCTGTTTTTT.